These 5 T cell receptor beta chains came from one sample sequenced in a study of cytomegalovirus exposure and HLA in healthy donors (dated by TCRdb to the late 2010s). Library generation was performed with the immunoSEQ multiplex PCR assay. A mixture of 60 forward primers for TCR Vbeta segments and 13 reverse primers for TCR Jbeta segments was used in the multiplex PCR. TCRdb took over this immuneACCESS table, retaining in-frame rearrangements with V and J assigned. Such tables are incomplete; in checked studies, under half of the missing clones stem from an unresolved V gene, and the remainder is unexplained. In this sample the table shows roughly 180,000 clones, around 80% of which occur a single time. The ten biggest clones cover approximately 2% of the sample. Sequencing was performed on PBMCs. The receptor set was obtained from a woman aged 25 to 39 in good health and CMV-seronegative.

The chain combines TRBV30 with TRBJ2-7, with D possibly matching TRBD2 (5 bases). Germline V gene data show CDR1 as GTSNPN and CDR2 as SVGIG (reference sequence). V lost 0 bases, J lost 6 bases, and 15 bases lay in between. The CDR3 covers 14 residues. The CDR3 sequence is CAWSVLRTQAEQYF. The CDR3 DNA follows: TGTGCCTGGAGTGTACTTAGGACTCAGGCCGAGCAGTACTTC.

This clone was counted a few times. The chain recombines TRBV9 with TRBJ2-7, with D hard to call. V was shortened by 3 bases and J by 0 bases, with 4 bases between the two germline ends. The V gene's germline CDR1 is SGDLS and CDR2 YYNGEE. The length of the CDR3 is 12 residues. CDR3 in DNA: TGTGCCAGCAGCGATAGCTCCTACGAGCAGTACTTC. Protein product: CASSDSSYEQYF.

The V call is TRBV19, the J call TRBJ1-5; 11 bases agree with TRBD1. CDR1 LNHDA and CDR2 SQIVND come from the germline V gene (reference sequence). The J segment lost 7 bases and the V segment lost 3 bases, leaving 8 bases of the junction unmatched. The CDR3 runs to 16 residues. This CDR3 is CASSIRTGGDGQPQHF. In DNA, the CDR3 is TGTGCCAGTAGTATCCGGACAGGGGGCGACGGGCAGCCCCAGCATTTT.

The chain employs TRBV2 and TRBJ1-6; 10 bases are a match to TRBD1. This CDR3 has 16 residues. V gave up 4 bases and J gave up 7 bases; unmatched junction bases: 7. Germline values: CDR1 SNHLY, CDR2 FYNNEI. The DNA for the CDR3 is TGTGCCAGCAGTGGGGACAGGGGCTGGAGGAATTCACCCCTCCACTTT. It codes for CASSGDRGWRNSPLHF.

The chain joins TRBV9 to TRBJ2-1; 7 bases are shared with TRBD1. The CDR3 consists of 16 residues. The germline gives CDR1 SGDLS, CDR2 YYNGEE. The J segment lost 4 bases and the V segment lost 0 bases, leaving 7 bases of the junction unmatched. This CDR3 is CASSVALGQRYNEQFF. The CDR3 DNA is TGTGCCAGCAGCGTAGCGTTGGGACAGAGGTACAATGAGCAGTTCTTC.